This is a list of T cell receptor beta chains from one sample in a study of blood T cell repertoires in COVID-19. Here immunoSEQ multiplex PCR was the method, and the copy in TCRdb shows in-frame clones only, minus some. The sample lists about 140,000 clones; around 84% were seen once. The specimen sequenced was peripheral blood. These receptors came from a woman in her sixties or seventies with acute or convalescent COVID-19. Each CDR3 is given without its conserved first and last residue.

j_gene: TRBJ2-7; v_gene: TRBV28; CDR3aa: ASIPDLSSYEQY
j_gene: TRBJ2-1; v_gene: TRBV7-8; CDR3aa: ASSLSGTSGGFVQF
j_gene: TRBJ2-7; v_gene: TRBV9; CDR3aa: ASSPEGNLYEQY
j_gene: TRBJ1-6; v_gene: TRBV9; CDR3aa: ASSVAGSYNSPLH
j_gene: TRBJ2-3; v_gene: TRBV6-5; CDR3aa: ASSWTGPSTDTQY
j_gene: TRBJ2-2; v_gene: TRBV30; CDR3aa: AWSRGQYNTGELF
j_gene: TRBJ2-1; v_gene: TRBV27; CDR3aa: ASSPTGTGNEQF
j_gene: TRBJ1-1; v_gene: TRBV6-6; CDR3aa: ASSLTGMVGTEAF
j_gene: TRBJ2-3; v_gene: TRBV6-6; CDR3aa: ASRVPGGATDTQY
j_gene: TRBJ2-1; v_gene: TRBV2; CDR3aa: ASSPPGQGANEQF
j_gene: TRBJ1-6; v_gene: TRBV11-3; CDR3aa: ASSLGGQGNSPLH
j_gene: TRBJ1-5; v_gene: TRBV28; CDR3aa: ASSPLGGNQPQH
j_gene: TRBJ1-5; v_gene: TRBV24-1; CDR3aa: ATSPTGGGQPQH
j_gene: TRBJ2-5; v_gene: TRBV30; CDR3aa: AWSTGGQTQY
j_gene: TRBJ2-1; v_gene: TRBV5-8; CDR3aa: ASSADRGPVDEQF
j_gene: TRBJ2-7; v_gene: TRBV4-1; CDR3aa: ASSLQRDRGSDEQY
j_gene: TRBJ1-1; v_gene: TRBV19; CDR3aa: ASSTGWDTEAF
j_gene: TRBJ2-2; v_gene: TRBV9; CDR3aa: ASSVGAGSLTGELF
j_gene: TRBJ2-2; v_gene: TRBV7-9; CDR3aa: ATNRGANTGELF
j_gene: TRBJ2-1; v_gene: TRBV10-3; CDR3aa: AIRGGTRNEQF
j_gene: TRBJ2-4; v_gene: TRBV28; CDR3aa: ASSLRLDIQY
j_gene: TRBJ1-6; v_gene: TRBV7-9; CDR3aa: ASSPVGGAYNSPLH
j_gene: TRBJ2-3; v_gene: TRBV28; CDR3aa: ASSSDTQY
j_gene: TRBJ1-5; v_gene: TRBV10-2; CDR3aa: ASSTGMLQPQH